Presented here are 9 T cell receptor beta chains from one specimen sequenced in a study of blood T cell repertoires in COVID-19. Method: immunoSEQ multiplex PCR; TCRdb's copy keeps in-frame clones and lacks some. This table holds approximately 50,000 clones, 90% found once. The source material was peripheral blood. The source of these receptors is a man between 65 and 85 years old with acute or convalescent COVID-19.

The V call is TRBV11-2, the J call TRBJ2-1; TRBD2 agrees at 8 bases. Trimming at V came to 2 bases and at J to 3 bases, leaving 3 bases not matched to a gene. The CDR3 extends over 15 amino acids. The V gene's germline CDR1 is SGHAT and CDR2 FQNNGV. The CDR3 coding sequence is TGTGCCAGCAGCTTACGGGGGGGGAACTACAATGAGCAGTTCTTC. It specifies CASSLRGGNYNEQFF.

This clone was observed once. This rearrangement joins TRBV2 to TRBJ1-2; 9 bases agree with TRBD1. This CDR3 contains 14 residues. J lost 13 bases, V lost 4 bases, and 13 bases had no gene match. Germline V gene sequence: CDR1 SNHLY, CDR2 FYNNEI. The CDR3 region has the DNA TGTGCCAGCAGTGGGGGACAGGGTGTATTCATCTGCACCTTC. Translating gives CASSGGQGVFICTF. The full variable domain, in which reference TRBV2 and TRBJ1-2 provide the parts outside the CDR3, is EPEVTQTPSHQVTQMGQEVILRCVPISNHLYFYWYRQILGQKVEFLVSFYNNEISEKSEIFDDQFSVERPDGSNFTLKIRSTKLEDSAMYFCASSGGQGVFICTFGSGTRLTVV.

The rearrangement joins TRBV15 to TRBJ1-5; the D is unclear. The CDR3 spans 17 residues. Germline assignment: CDR1 LNHNV and CDR2 YYDKDF (reference sequence). Trimming pared 0 bases from V and 7 bases from J, leaving 19 bases between. CDR3: CATSRDSLLAINQPQHF. In nucleotides, the CDR3 is TGTGCCACCAGCAGAGATAGCTTACTGGCCATCAACCAGCCCCAGCATTTT.

The rearrangement uses TRBV5-1 and TRBJ2-7, with 8 bases lining up with TRBD1. This CDR3 contains 15 residues. Germline V gene sequence: CDR1 SGHRS, CDR2 YFSETQ. J gave up 3 bases and V 5 bases, and 10 bases lay outside the gene matches. The CDR3 bases are TGCGCCAGCAGGGCCGCCGGGACAGGAGACTACGAGCAGTACTTC. This codes for CASRAAGTGDYEQYF.

This chain joins TRBV7-8 and TRBJ1-5; a possible D gene is TRBD1 (5 bases). CDR1 SGHVS and CDR2 FQNEAQ come from the germline V gene. The CDR3 has 16 residues. Trimming took off 2 bases at V and 2 bases at J, with 13 bases between the two ends. In DNA form, the CDR3 reads TGTGCCAGCAGCTTACAGGGTGGTTCAGGCAATCAGCCCCAGCATTTT. This codes for CASSLQGGSGNQPQHF.

This chain connects TRBV7-6 to TRBJ2-1; 9 nucleotides line up with TRBD2. The V gene's germline CDR1 is SGHVS and CDR2 FNYEAQ. This CDR3 region has 17 residues. Trimming cost V 4 bases and J 6 bases; bases outside gene matches: 13. The CDR3 region is CASSYRGLAPPSNEQFF. Here the CDR3 DNA reads TGTGCCAGCAGCTATCGGGGACTAGCTCCTCCCTCCAATGAGCAGTTCTTC.

J is TRBJ2-3 and V is TRBV24-1, with 14 nucleotides matching TRBD2. Germline CDR1 reads KGHDR; CDR2 reads SFDVKD. This CDR3 is 17 amino acids long. V shed 3 bases and J 3 bases; nucleotides not matched to a gene: 4. The CDR3 here is CATSDPGTSGGTDTQYF. DNA for the CDR3: TGTGCCACCAGTGATCCCGGGACTAGCGGGGGTACAGATACGCAGTATTTT.

The V call is TRBV7-3, the J call TRBJ1-1; D may be TRBD1 (6 bases). Looked up from germline, CDR1 is SGHTA and CDR2 is FQGTGA. The CDR3 has 13 residues. V was cut by 5 bases and J by 6 bases, with 13 bases left in between. This CDR3 is CASSTGMRAEAFF. The CDR3, as DNA: TGTGCCAGCAGCACAGGGATGAGGGCTGAAGCTTTCTTT. Together with reference TRBV7-3 and TRBJ1-1, the CDR3 gives the full variable domain: GAGVSQTPSNKVTEKGKYVELRCDPISGHTALYWYRQSLGQGPEFLIYFQGTGAADDSGLPNDRFFAVRPEGSVSTLKIQRTERGDSAVYLCASSTGMRAEAFFGQGTRLTVV.

The chain recombines TRBV6-2 or TRBV6-3 with TRBJ2-7; a possible D gene is TRBD1 (6 bases). The length of the CDR3 is 15 residues. V shed 5 bases and J shed 3 bases, with 17 bases lying between them. The germline CDR1 and CDR2 sequences are MNHEY and SVGEGT. The CDR3 sequence is CASSKQGSAFYEQYF. The CDR3 nucleotides read TGTGCCAGCAGTAAACAGGGTTCCGCCTTCTACGAGCAGTACTTC.